The 20 T cell receptor beta chains reported below all come from one sample, sequenced in a study of T cell responses to AZD1222 COVID-19 vaccine. Produced via immunoSEQ multiplex PCR; TCRdb's table is partial and in-frame only. This table holds about 88,000 clones, approximately 89% found once. The sequencing used peripheral blood, collected on day 0 of MenACWY control vaccination. These receptors all stem from an adult in good health.

The chain joins TRBV3-1 (or the pseudogene TRBV3-2) to TRBJ1-6; D is possibly TRBD1 (5 bases). The CDR3 is made up of 12 amino acids. Trimming took off 4 bases at V and 9 bases at J, with 7 bases between the two ends. Germline V gene lookup returns CDR1 LGHDT and CDR2 YNNKEL (reference sequence). The CDR3 sequence: CASSRDSSPLHF. CDR3 bases: TGTGCCAGCAGCCGAGACAGTTCACCCCTCCACTTT.

The V call is TRBV19, the J call TRBJ1-5; D is possibly TRBD1 (5 bases). Trimming left V 5 bases short and J 0 bases short, with 14 bases between. Germline CDR1 LNHDA, CDR2 SQIVND (reference sequence). CDR3 size: 16 residues. For the CDR3, the DNA is TGTGCCAGTAGTCCGCAAGGGGTACGTAGCAATCAGCCCCAGCATTTT. Translated: CASSPQGVRSNQPQHF.

The chain has TRBV7-2 and TRBJ1-1, with a possible D match to TRBD1 (6 bases). V lost 4 bases to trimming and J lost 0 bases, with 9 bases between them. The CDR3 loop spans 14 amino acids. Germline V gene data show CDR1 as SGHTA and CDR2 as FQGNSA. The DNA for the CDR3 is TGTGCCAGCAGCTCAGGGGTGGTGAACACTGAAGCTTTCTTT. This translates into CASSSGVVNTEAFF.

The chain has TRBV3-1 (or the pseudogene TRBV3-2) and TRBJ2-2, with D hard to call. CDR1 is LGHDT and CDR2 is YNNKEL in the germline V gene (reference sequence). Trimming shortened V by 3 bases and J by 0 bases, and 11 bases separated the two germline ends. The CDR3 spans 16 residues. CDR3 region: CASSHLWDANTGELFF. In nucleotides, the CDR3 is TGTGCCAGCAGCCACCTTTGGGATGCGAACACCGGGGAGCTGTTTTTT.

This sequence joins TRBV28 and TRBJ1-5; the D is unclear. Germline values: CDR1 MDHEN, CDR2 SYDVKM. CDR3 length: 11 residues. Trimming removed 3 bases from V and 11 bases from J, with 8 bases in between. The CDR3: CASSFKRTQHF. The CDR3 DNA reads as TGTGCCAGCAGTTTTAAAAGGACCCAGCATTTT.

This sequence joins TRBV19 and TRBJ2-7, with D unclear. The CDR3 loop spans 13 amino acids. V lost 4 bases, J lost 0 bases, and 7 bases lay in between. CDR1 and CDR2 (germline): LNHDA, SQIVND (reference sequence). The CDR3 spells CASSTGSSYEQYF. CDR3 nucleotide sequence: TGTGCCAGTAGTACGGGCTCCTCCTACGAGCAGTACTTC. The entire variable domain, with the rest obtained from reference TRBV19 and TRBJ2-7, is as follows: DGGITQSPKYLFRKEGQNVTLSCEQNLNHDAMYWYRQDPGQGLRLIYYSQIVNDFQKGDIAEGYSVSREKKESFPLTVTSAQKNPTAFYLCASSTGSSYEQYFGPGTRLTVT.

The CDR3 is CASSETGTGGVQPQHF. The CDR3 DNA reads as TGTGCCAGCAGTGAGACAGGGACAGGGGGAGTTCAGCCCCAGCATTTT. The chain has TRBV27 and TRBJ1-5; TRBD1 aligns across 11 bases. Germline CDR1 reads MNHEY; CDR2 reads SMNVEV (reference sequence). The CDR3 totals 16 residues. Unmatched junction bases numbered 9, after V lost 5 bases and J lost 6 bases.

The J gene is TRBJ1-4, the V gene TRBV28; weak D call: TRBD1 (5 bases). CDR3 size: 14 residues. Trimming took 6 bases from V and 8 from J, leaving 16 bases between them. CDR1 is MDHEN and CDR2 is SYDVKM in the germline V gene. The CDR3 here is CASRDVMGGEKLFF. The CDR3 nucleotides are TGTGCCAGCAGAGACGTGATGGGGGGGGAAAAACTGTTTTTT.

The chain carries TRBV7-8 and TRBJ2-3, with D possibly matching TRBD1 (7 bases). CDR1 is SGHVS, CDR2 FQNEAQ, per germline. The CDR3 length is 18 residues. V was trimmed by 5 bases and J by 0 bases, leaving 21 bases between them. CDR3 residues: CASSRWALTGTSTDTQYF. The CDR3 DNA reads TGTGCCAGCAGCCGTTGGGCGTTGACAGGGACTAGCACAGATACGCAGTATTTT.

V and J are TRBV7-2 and TRBJ1-6; D uncertain. The V and J ends lost 2 bases and 2 bases respectively, with 4 bases between them. The CDR3 is 14 amino acids. Germline loops: CDR1 SGHTA, CDR2 FQGNSA. CDR3 DNA sequence: TGTGCCAGCAGCTTACCACCCTATAATTCACCCCTCCACTTT. Its translation is CASSLPPYNSPLHF.

V gene TRBV4-3 combines with J gene TRBJ1-2; D may be TRBD1 (5 bases). The CDR3 contains 13 residues. Trimming shortened V by 2 bases and J by 6 bases, and 10 bases separated the two germline ends. Germline V gene sequence: CDR1 LGHNA, CDR2 YSLEER. CDR3 residues: CASSQSGIHGYTF. CDR3 DNA: TGCGCCAGCAGCCAATCAGGGATCCATGGCTACACCTTC.

The chain uses TRBV2 and TRBJ2-5; 10 bases match TRBD1. The CDR3 is 13 amino acids. The junction had 3 bases not matched to a gene; V was cut back by 6 bases and J by 5 bases. CDR1 and CDR2 (germline): SNHLY, FYNNEI. CDR3 protein: CASRGTGAETQYF. CDR3 DNA: TGTGCCAGCAGAGGGACAGGGGCTGAGACCCAGTACTTC.

The chain is built from TRBV5-1 and TRBJ1-4; 7 bases map to TRBD1. The CDR3 length is 15 residues. Germline CDR1 and CDR2: SGHRS and YFSETQ. Germline trimming cut 0 bases from V and 4 bases from J; bases unmatched to any gene: 3. CDR3 DNA: TGCGCCAGCAGCTTGGGGGACAGAGATAATGAAAAACTGTTTTTT. As protein: CASSLGDRDNEKLFF.

V and J are TRBV7-2 and TRBJ1-1; TRBD1 matches 8 bases. J gave up 11 bases and V 1 base, and 9 bases lay outside the gene matches. Looked up from germline, CDR1 is SGHTA and CDR2 is FQGNSA. The CDR3 contains 14 residues. The CDR3 loop is CASSLEGYRGWAFF. In DNA, the CDR3 is TGTGCCAGCAGCTTAGAGGGGTACAGGGGGTGGGCTTTCTTT.

V and J are TRBV7-9 and TRBJ1-6; possible D gene TRBD1, 5 bases. V was shortened by 8 bases and J by 8 bases, with 19 bases between the two germline ends. Germline V gives CDR1 SEHNR, CDR2 FQNEAQ (reference sequence). The CDR3 loop spans 15 amino acids. CDR3 sequence (DNA): TGTGCCAGCCCCCGGGGACCGGGCGTCGATTCACCCCTCCACTTT. It is translated as CASPRGPGVDSPLHF.

V usage is TRBV11-2 and J usage is TRBJ2-2; 9 bases match TRBD2. CDR1 is SGHAT, CDR2 FQNNGV, per germline. Trimming took 5 bases from V and 4 from J; bases not matched to a gene: 8. The CDR3 sequence is 16 residues long. The CDR3 is CASSTPRLAATGELFF. The CDR3 DNA follows: TGTGCCAGCAGCACCCCCCGACTAGCGGCCACCGGGGAGCTGTTTTTT.

The V and J genes are TRBV24-1 and TRBJ2-3; a weak D match, TRBD2 (5 bases). V lost 1 base to trimming and J lost 6 bases, with 16 bases between them. CDR3 length: 16 residues. Germline CDR1 KGHDR, CDR2 SFDVKD. DNA for the CDR3: TGTGCCACCAGTGATTTTGAGGGTCGAGGGTCGGATACGCAGTATTTT. Residues: CATSDFEGRGSDTQYF.

This chain links TRBV5-4 with TRBJ1-1, with 9 positions matching TRBD1. V shed 4 bases and J 0 bases; nucleotides not matched to a gene: 7. Germline assignment: CDR1 SGHNT and CDR2 YYREEE (reference sequence). The CDR3 contains 16 residues. CDR3 in amino acids: CASSPNRGRLNTEAFF. CDR3 coding DNA: TGTGCCAGCAGCCCAAACAGGGGGCGGCTGAACACTGAAGCTTTCTTT. The complete variable domain, with remaining parts taken from reference TRBV5-4 and TRBJ1-1, reads ETGVTQSPTHLIKTRGQQVTLRCSSQSGHNTVSWYQQALGQGPQFIFQYYREEENGRGNFPPRFSGLQFPNYSSELNVNALELDDSALYLCASSPNRGRLNTEAFFGQGTRLTVV.

The V call is TRBV27, the J call TRBJ1-2; the D gene is possibly TRBD1 (5 bases). CDR3 size: 11 residues. V was clipped by 8 bases and J by 5 bases, with 9 bases between them. The germline CDR1 and CDR2 sequences are MNHEY and SMNVEV (reference sequence). The CDR3 region is CASSGAYGYTF. CDR3 bases: TGTGCCAGCTCTGGGGCGTATGGCTACACCTTC.

The chain carries TRBV19 and TRBJ2-7; 9 nucleotides match TRBD1. V gave up 6 bases and J gave up 4 bases; unmatched junction bases: 4. Germline V CDR1 and CDR2: LNHDA, SQIVND (reference sequence). This CDR3 contains 13 residues. The CDR3 nucleotides are TGTGCCAGTAGCACAGGGGGCCGGTACGAGCAGTACTTC. Residues: CASSTGGRYEQYF. Combining the CDR3 with reference TRBV19 and TRBJ2-7 gives the whole variable domain DGGITQSPKYLFRKEGQNVTLSCEQNLNHDAMYWYRQDPGQGLRLIYYSQIVNDFQKGDIAEGYSVSREKKESFPLTVTSAQKNPTAFYLCASSTGGRYEQYFGPGTRLTVT.